This passage covers 15 T cell receptor beta chains from one sample sequenced in a study of T cell responses to AZD1222 COVID-19 vaccine. The data were produced by immunoSEQ multiplex PCR, yet TCRdb's version contains in-frame clones alone and is incomplete. In the table there are 110,000 or so clones, more than 80% of which are singletons. The sample here was peripheral blood, taken 28 days after the second dose of the MenACWY control vaccine. The receptors here all came from an adult who received the MenACWY meningococcal vaccine as a control.

V and J are TRBV18 and TRBJ2-5; a weak D match, TRBD1 (5 bases). The CDR3 runs to 13 residues. The germline V gene has CDR1 KGHSH and CDR2 LQKENI. Trimming removed 3 bases at V and 5 bases at J, with 10 bases between. DNA of the CDR3: TGTGCCAGCTCACCTCAGGGTTTGGAGACCCAGTACTTC. It codes for CASSPQGLETQYF.

The V gene is TRBV7-9, the J gene TRBJ2-2; D uncertain. Per germline, CDR1 SEHNR and CDR2 FQNEAQ (reference sequence). V lost 0 bases and J 4 bases, leaving 3 bases between the germline ends. This CDR3 spans 13 amino acids. The CDR3 loop is CASSLALTGELFF. Here the CDR3 DNA reads TGTGCCAGCAGCTTAGCCCTCACCGGGGAGCTGTTTTTT.

The chain is built from TRBV3-1 (or the pseudogene TRBV3-2) and TRBJ1-1; D gene unclear. CDR3 length: 14 residues. CDR1 is LGHDT, CDR2 YNNKEL, per germline (reference sequence). The V and J ends lost 0 bases and 5 bases respectively, with 10 bases between them. The CDR3 coding sequence is TGTGCCAGCAGCCAAGACAGACGGGGAACTGAAGCTTTCTTT. The encoded protein is CASSQDRRGTEAFF.

This chain links TRBV4-3 with TRBJ1-4, with D possibly TRBD1 on 5 matching bases. The germline V and J ends were trimmed by 1 base and 4 bases, with 13 bases remaining between them. The CDR3 has 16 amino acids. CDR1 is LGHNA, CDR2 YSLEER, per germline. CDR3: CASSQGLGTFNEKLFF. The CDR3, as DNA: TGCGCCAGCAGCCAAGGTCTCGGGACTTTTAATGAAAAACTGTTTTTT.

This clone was recorded once. Other nucleotide sequences in the sample specify the same CDR3. The chain joins TRBV27 to TRBJ2-7; D unresolved. The CDR3 sequence is 13 residues long. The V gene lost 0 bases and the J gene lost 5 bases, with 8 bases spanning the gap. Germline V CDR1 and CDR2: MNHEY, SMNVEV (reference sequence). The chain's CDR3 is CASSLSLWNEQYF. DNA for the CDR3: TGTGCCAGCAGTTTATCCCTCTGGAACGAGCAGTACTTC.

CDR3 bases: TGTGCCAGCAGTGCCCAGGGGTCTCAGCCCCAGCATTTT. Translating gives CASSAQGSQPQHF. V and J are TRBV12-3 or TRBV12-4 and TRBJ1-5, with D possibly being TRBD1 (6 bases). V was shortened by 5 bases and J by 6 bases, with 11 bases between the two germline ends. There are 13 residues in the CDR3.

The rearrangement joins TRBV6-5 to TRBJ2-2, with TRBD1 matching over 8 bases. V dropped 2 bases and J dropped 4; count of bases not matched to a gene: 3. Germline CDR1 and CDR2: MNHEY and SVGAGI. CDR3 length equals 15 residues. This chain's CDR3 is CASSYRTGRTGELFF. The CDR3 DNA follows: TGTGCCAGCAGTTACCGGACAGGGCGCACCGGGGAGCTGTTTTTT.

The chain carries TRBV7-3 and TRBJ2-7; TRBD2 aligns across 9 bases. V lost 5 bases and J lost 6; bases outside the gene matches: 8. CDR3 length: 14 amino acids. Germline V gene data show CDR1 as SGHTA and CDR2 as FQGTGA. The CDR3, as DNA: TGTGCCAGCAGCGAGGCGGGACTAGCTGGCGAGCAGTACTTC. Translated, it gives CASSEAGLAGEQYF.

V and J are TRBV7-9 and TRBJ1-6; D might be TRBD1 (6 bases). Trimming cost V 4 bases and J 7 bases, with 14 bases left between them. The germline V gene encodes CDR1 SEHNR and CDR2 FQNEAQ (reference sequence). This CDR3 is 15 amino acids long. The CDR3 nucleotides are TGTGCCAGCAGCTCAGGACAGCCGCCAAATTCACCCCTCCACTTT. Translated, it gives CASSSGQPPNSPLHF.

V is TRBV7-6 and J is TRBJ2-7; 10 bases line up with TRBD2. The germline V gene has CDR1 SGHVS and CDR2 FNYEAQ. The CDR3 totals 14 residues. Germline trimming cut 7 bases from V and 7 bases from J; bases unmatched to any gene: 10. This CDR3 is CASNPASGSGEQYF. The CDR3, as DNA: TGTGCCAGCAATCCGGCTAGCGGGAGCGGGGAGCAGTACTTC.

This chain joins TRBV14 and TRBJ1-1; TRBD1 matches at 9 bases. The germline CDR1 and CDR2 sequences are SGHDN and FVKESK. V lost 1 base and J lost 2; bases outside the gene matches: 5. The CDR3 length is 16 residues. The DNA of the CDR3 is TGTGCCAGCAGCCAAGCCGGGACAGGGAAAAACACTGAAGCTTTCTTT. Protein: CASSQAGTGKNTEAFF.

The chain carries TRBV2 and TRBJ2-7, with D perhaps matching TRBD2 (5 bases). Germline CDR1 is SNHLY and CDR2 is FYNNEI. The length of the CDR3 is 13 residues. V lost 6 bases and J 0 bases, leaving 9 bases between the germline ends. The CDR3 coding sequence is TGTGCCAGCAGCTTCACTAGCTCCTACGAGCAGTACGTC. Its translation is CASSFTSSYEQYV.

The chain has TRBV11-2 and TRBJ2-3, with 12 bases aligning to TRBD2. The V and J ends lost 5 bases and 11 bases, in that order; junction bases with no gene match: 14. Per the germline V gene, CDR1 is SGHAT and CDR2 is FQNNGV. This CDR3 is built from 16 residues. This chain's CDR3 is CASSASSGGALIGQYF. The DNA of the CDR3 is TGTGCCAGCAGCGCTTCTAGCGGGGGGGCCCTAATTGGGCAGTATTTT. Drawing the rest from reference TRBV11-2 and TRBJ2-3, the complete variable domain is EAGVAQSPRYKIIEKRQSVAFWCNPISGHATLYWYQQILGQGPKLLIQFQNNGVVDDSQLPKDRFSAERLKGVDSTLKIQPAKLEDSAVYLCASSASSGGALIGQYFGPGTRLTVL.

This clone was seen a few times. This chain uses TRBV5-4 with TRBJ1-6; D is unresolved. The germline V and J ends were trimmed by 0 bases and 6 bases, with 4 bases remaining between them. Per germline, CDR1 SGHNT and CDR2 YYREEE (reference sequence). The CDR3 sequence is 13 residues long. The CDR3 loop is CASSLDRNSPLHF. The CDR3 DNA is TGTGCCAGCAGCTTGGACCGTAATTCACCCCTCCACTTT. Based on the CDR3 plus reference TRBV5-4 and TRBJ1-6, the full variable domain is ETGVTQSPTHLIKTRGQQVTLRCSSQSGHNTVSWYQQALGQGPQFIFQYYREEENGRGNFPPRFSGLQFPNYSSELNVNALELDDSALYLCASSLDRNSPLHFGNGTRLTVT.

The chain carries TRBV28 and TRBJ2-3; 7 nucleotides align to TRBD2. Trimming cost V 3 bases and J 1 base; bases outside gene matches: 7. The CDR3 runs to 16 residues. Germline assignment: CDR1 MDHEN and CDR2 SYDVKM. Here the CDR3 reads CASSLRLAERTDTQYF. The CDR3 nucleotides read TGTGCCAGCAGTTTGCGACTAGCTGAACGCACAGATACGCAGTATTTT.